These T cell receptor beta chains were read from a single sample in a study of blood T cell repertoires in COVID-19. Some clones are missing from TCRdb's copy, which holds only in-frame ones; the method was immunoSEQ multiplex PCR. The sample consists of approximately 240,000 clones, approximately 86% of them appearing once. Sequencing was carried out using PBMCs or T cells enriched from blood (not recorded which). The origin of the receptors is a woman in her twenties or thirties with acute COVID-19. Both conserved end residues are part of each CDR3. A D gene is named only where the DNA matches it firmly. Rows give clone size only sometimes, using once, few, many, or a class for an expanded clone.

CDR3aa: CASSLSAEGNEQFF; CDR3nt: TGCGCCAGCAGCCTGTCGGCGGAGGGCAATGAGCAGTTCTTC; abundance: NA; v_gene: TRBV5-1; j_gene: TRBJ2-1; d_gene: NA
CDR3aa: CASSLRQGGLTGELFF; CDR3nt: TGTGCCAGCAGCTTGAGACAGGGGGGACTAACCGGGGAGCTGTTTTTT; abundance: few; v_gene: TRBV9; j_gene: TRBJ2-2; d_gene: TRBD1
CDR3aa: CASSFSGEFEQYF; CDR3nt: TGTGCCAGCAGCTTCTCAGGGGAGTTCGAGCAGTACTTC; abundance: NA; v_gene: TRBV11-2; j_gene: TRBJ2-7; d_gene: NA
CDR3aa: CASRAGTGGHEQYF; CDR3nt: TGTGCCAGCAGGGCCGGAACAGGGGGTCACGAGCAGTACTTC; abundance: NA; v_gene: TRBV6-5; j_gene: TRBJ2-7; d_gene: TRBD1
CDR3aa: CAISADRRILF; CDR3nt: TGTGCCATCAGTGCGGACAGGCGAATCCTCTTC; abundance: NA; v_gene: TRBV10-3; j_gene: TRBJ1-2; d_gene: TRBD1
CDR3aa: CAISEAVNTGRTNEKLFF; CDR3nt: TGTGCCATCAGTGAAGCCGTGAATACAGGGAGAACTAATGAAAAACTGTTTTTT; abundance: NA; v_gene: TRBV10-3; j_gene: TRBJ1-4; d_gene: NA
CDR3aa: CASSRPSGRRDEQFF; CDR3nt: TGTGCCAGCAGCAGACCTAGCGGGCGGCGGGATGAGCAGTTCTTC; abundance: few; v_gene: TRBV5-6; j_gene: TRBJ2-1; d_gene: TRBD2
CDR3aa: CASSLWTGGTGELFF; CDR3nt: TGTGCCAGCAGTTTATGGACAGGGGGCACCGGGGAGCTGTTTTTT; abundance: NA; v_gene: TRBV28; j_gene: TRBJ2-2; d_gene: TRBD1
CDR3aa: CASRVDIGGNTIYF; CDR3nt: TGTGCCAGCAGAGTTGACATCGGCGGAAACACCATATATTTT; abundance: NA; v_gene: TRBV6-5; j_gene: TRBJ1-3; d_gene: NA
CDR3aa: CASNRQGTTNEKLFF; CDR3nt: TGTGCCAGCAACCGACAGGGGACAACTAATGAAAAACTGTTTTTT; abundance: NA; v_gene: TRBV28; j_gene: TRBJ1-4; d_gene: TRBD1
CDR3aa: CASSTREGWDLWGYEQYF; CDR3nt: TGTGCCAGCAGTACCCGTGAGGGTTGGGACTTATGGGGCTACGAGCAGTACTTC; abundance: NA; v_gene: TRBV6-2/TRBV6-3; j_gene: TRBJ2-7; d_gene: NA
CDR3aa: CASSERGGNTDTQYF; CDR3nt: TGTGCCAGCAGTGAAAGGGGGGGTAACACAGATACGCAGTATTTT; abundance: NA; v_gene: TRBV2; j_gene: TRBJ2-3; d_gene: NA
CDR3aa: CASSQDTGGASDEQFF; CDR3nt: TGTGCCAGCAGCCAAGATACGGGGGGGGCCAGTGATGAGCAGTTCTTC; abundance: NA; v_gene: TRBV4-2; j_gene: TRBJ2-1; d_gene: TRBD2
CDR3aa: CASSLDGGSYNEQFF; CDR3nt: TGCGCCAGCAGCTTGGACGGGGGGTCCTACAATGAGCAGTTCTTC; abundance: NA; v_gene: TRBV5-1; j_gene: TRBJ2-1; d_gene: TRBD2
CDR3aa: CASRGPYRDSFYGYTF; CDR3nt: TGTGCCAGCAGGGGACCTTACCGGGACAGCTTCTATGGCTACACCTTC; abundance: NA; v_gene: TRBV28; j_gene: TRBJ1-2; d_gene: TRBD1
CDR3aa: CASSLNRAYTF; CDR3nt: TGTGCCAGCAGTTTAAACAGGGCCTACACCTTC; abundance: few; v_gene: TRBV28; j_gene: TRBJ1-2; d_gene: NA
CDR3aa: CASSQESIPGDTEAFF; CDR3nt: TGCGCCAGCAGCCAAGAATCAATTCCAGGGGACACTGAAGCTTTCTTT; abundance: NA; v_gene: TRBV4-3; j_gene: TRBJ1-1; d_gene: NA
CDR3aa: CASSRKPGTSSDTQYF; CDR3nt: TGTGCCAGCAGCCGAAAGCCCGGGACTAGCTCAGATACGCAGTATTTT; abundance: once; v_gene: TRBV3-1/TRBV3-2; j_gene: TRBJ2-3; d_gene: TRBD2
CDR3aa: CASSYSTGVQETQYF; CDR3nt: TGTGCCAGCAGTTACTCGACAGGGGTCCAAGAGACCCAGTACTTC; abundance: NA; v_gene: TRBV6-5; j_gene: TRBJ2-5; d_gene: TRBD1
CDR3aa: CASSLEAAYGYTF; CDR3nt: TGTGCCAGCAGCTTGGAAGCGGCCTATGGCTACACCTTC; abundance: once; v_gene: TRBV5-4; j_gene: TRBJ1-2; d_gene: NA
CDR3aa: CASSPFDSTSGANVLTF; CDR3nt: TGTGCCAGCTCACCATTCGACAGCACCTCTGGGGCCAACGTCCTGACTTTC; abundance: NA; v_gene: TRBV18; j_gene: TRBJ2-6; d_gene: NA
CDR3aa: CASSQGAGGYNEQFF; CDR3nt: TGTGCCAGCAGCCAAGGGGCGGGGGGGTACAATGAGCAGTTCTTC; abundance: NA; v_gene: TRBV3-1/TRBV3-2; j_gene: TRBJ2-1; d_gene: TRBD2
CDR3aa: CASSRPGGVGTEAFF; CDR3nt: TGTGCCAGCAGTCGTCCGGGGGGGGTGGGCACTGAAGCTTTCTTT; abundance: once; v_gene: TRBV27; j_gene: TRBJ1-1; d_gene: NA
CDR3aa: CASSLWGWREGRANEQFF; CDR3nt: TGTGCCAGCAGTTTATGGGGTTGGAGGGAGGGCCGGGCCAATGAGCAGTTCTTC; abundance: NA; v_gene: TRBV28; j_gene: TRBJ2-1; d_gene: TRBD2
CDR3aa: CASSLRGNTIYF; CDR3nt: TGTGCCAGCAGTTTACGTGGAAACACCATATATTTT; abundance: NA; v_gene: TRBV28; j_gene: TRBJ1-3; d_gene: NA
CDR3aa: CASSPLAGALLNGYTF; CDR3nt: TGTGCCAGCTCACCACTTGCTGGAGCGCTGCTCAATGGCTACACCTTC; abundance: NA; v_gene: TRBV18; j_gene: TRBJ1-2; d_gene: NA
CDR3aa: CASSEGSWLADRAYEQYF; CDR3nt: TGTGCCAGCAGTGAAGGGAGTTGGCTAGCGGACCGGGCCTACGAGCAGTACTTC; abundance: NA; v_gene: TRBV6-1; j_gene: TRBJ2-7; d_gene: TRBD2
CDR3aa: CASRLGPQGSNYGYTF; CDR3nt: TGTGCCAGCAGACTTGGGCCGCAGGGTAGTAACTATGGCTACACCTTC; abundance: NA; v_gene: TRBV7-9; j_gene: TRBJ1-2; d_gene: NA
CDR3aa: CASSPGDRPLAYEQYF; CDR3nt: TGTGCCAGCTCACCGGGGGACAGGCCCCTAGCCTACGAGCAGTACTTC; abundance: once; v_gene: TRBV18; j_gene: TRBJ2-7; d_gene: TRBD1
CDR3aa: CASSPLPGTSGRRNTGELFF; CDR3nt: TGTGCCAGCTCACCGCTACCAGGGACTAGCGGGCGAAGGAACACCGGGGAGCTGTTTTTT; abundance: NA; v_gene: TRBV18; j_gene: TRBJ2-2; d_gene: TRBD2
CDR3aa: CASSLVVSGATYEQYF; CDR3nt: TGTGCCAGCAGTTTGGTCGTTAGCGGGGCCACCTACGAGCAGTACTTC; abundance: NA; v_gene: TRBV28; j_gene: TRBJ2-7; d_gene: TRBD2
CDR3aa: CSVDGTRRINEQFF; CDR3nt: TGCAGCGTTGACGGGACTAGGAGAATAAATGAGCAGTTCTTC; abundance: few; v_gene: TRBV29-1; j_gene: TRBJ2-1; d_gene: TRBD2
CDR3aa: CASSKRTGGEKLFF; CDR3nt: TGTGCCAGCAGCAAGCGGACAGGGGGTGAAAAACTGTTTTTT; abundance: NA; v_gene: TRBV21-1; j_gene: TRBJ1-4; d_gene: NA
CDR3aa: CASSLGGPQDGYTF; CDR3nt: TGTGCCAGCAGCTTAGGGGGCCCACAGGATGGCTACACCTTC; abundance: NA; v_gene: TRBV7-2; j_gene: TRBJ1-2; d_gene: NA
CDR3aa: CASSEGQADYNEQFF; CDR3nt: TGCGCCAGCAGCGAAGGACAGGCGGACTACAATGAGCAGTTCTTC; abundance: NA; v_gene: TRBV5-1; j_gene: TRBJ2-1; d_gene: TRBD1
CDR3aa: CASSRVEFGNTIYF; CDR3nt: TGTGCCAGCAGTCGGGTTGAATTTGGAAACACCATATATTTT; abundance: NA; v_gene: TRBV5-5; j_gene: TRBJ1-3; d_gene: NA
CDR3aa: CASSLHSSTVSYEQYF; CDR3nt: TGTGCCAGCAGCTTACACTCCTCCACAGTCTCCTACGAGCAGTACTTC; abundance: NA; v_gene: TRBV11-2; j_gene: TRBJ2-7; d_gene: NA
CDR3aa: CASNRLAGGENEQFF; CDR3nt: TGTGCCAGTAACCGCCTAGCGGGAGGTGAAAATGAGCAGTTCTTC; abundance: NA; v_gene: TRBV19; j_gene: TRBJ2-1; d_gene: TRBD2
CDR3aa: CASSFRDRISGNTIYF; CDR3nt: TGTGCCAGCAGTTTTCGGGACAGGATCTCTGGAAACACCATATATTTT; abundance: NA; v_gene: TRBV28; j_gene: TRBJ1-3; d_gene: TRBD1
CDR3aa: CASSPNFSPLHF; CDR3nt: TGCGCCAGCAGCCCCAACTTTTCACCCCTCCACTTT; abundance: NA; v_gene: TRBV5-1; j_gene: TRBJ1-6; d_gene: NA
CDR3aa: CASSVGAGSYNSPLHF; CDR3nt: TGTGCCAGCAGCGTAGGGGCGGGCTCCTATAATTCACCCCTCCACTTT; abundance: NA; v_gene: TRBV9; j_gene: TRBJ1-6; d_gene: NA